The clone carrying this T cell receptor beta chain was detected many times. Its antigen is not known. This record belongs to a study of T cells after yellow fever vaccination. Broader study findings: After the booster, about 95% of CD4 and more than 75% of CD8 primary-response clones were re-detected.

The V and J ends lost 2 bases and 7 bases, in that order; junction bases with no gene match: 6. This CDR3 spans 15 amino acids. Germline CDR1 reads LGHDT; CDR2 reads YNNKEL (reference sequence). One entry per CDR3 protein, called by TCRdb with MiXCR from the 5' RACE reads. The sample lists about 69,000 distinct CDR3 sequences; 5% to 6.5% were seen once. This chain joins TRBV3-1 and TRBJ1-4, with TRBD1 identical over 8 bases. The sample in question was CD4+ T cells sorted from PBMCs, obtained approximately 16 days after the first yellow fever vaccination. The TCR comes from a man between 18 and 29 years old who received the YFV17D yellow fever vaccine. The CDR3 is CASSQRQGKTEKLFF. In DNA form, the CDR3 reads TGTGCCAGCAGCCAACGACAGGGGAAGACTGAAAAACTGTTTTTT.